This T cell receptor (beta chain) was sequenced in a study of T cell responses to AZD1222 COVID-19 vaccine (dated by TCRdb to about 2021). Concerning the study at large: AZD1222 recipients given second doses at about 4 weeks or at about 12 weeks were pooled, since spike-specific TCR depth and breadth were not found to differ between the two schedules. Trial participants were enrolled by age into 18-55, 56-69 and 70-plus year subgroups, with roughly 150, 30 and 60 TCR-sequenced participants respectively. TCR sequencing covered 230 or so trial participants: approximately 200 given two doses of AZD1222 and some 25 given two doses of MenACWY control vaccine. The paper's findings and limits, for the study overall: CD4 TCRs associated with the vaccine covered the entire spike protein, and the dominant responses were in regions 160-218 and 743-854. Conclusions about previously exposed vaccinees were limited because only six AZD1222 recipients were SARS-CoV-2 seropositive at baseline. Participants were mostly white British, with more females than males. The authors suggested clonal diversity may have been underestimated. In the small 56-69-year group, the increase in depth fell short of significance, most likely because of low power. Spike-specific TCR breadth and depth rose significantly after two AZD1222 doses compared with day 0 and with MenACWY recipients. Because no day 14 peak-response samples were available, repertoires were characterized only after the peak T cell response. Epitopes outside the regions mutated in the B.1.351 and B.1.1.7 variants were reportedly recognized by nearly half of the unique spike-specific TCRs.

The cysteine opens and the phenylalanine closes a CDR3 of 13 amino acids. The kept DNA is CDR3 alone, 39 bases in frame from the first base. V is pared back by 0 bases and J by 4 bases, with 1 base lying between the germline termini. The germline V gene (reference sequence) sets CDR1 to MNHEY and CDR2 to SMNVEV. About this clone: Its cognate antigen has yet to be identified. Qualities for individual bases were not recorded, and no much larger clone is one base off.

The time point label of this sample denotes: baseline before first vaccination. Vaccinee samples were obtained from the UK trials COV001 and COV002, which included a single-blind randomized controlled phase 2/3 trial of AZD1222 (ChAdOx1 nCoV-19) in healthy adults. For TCRbeta chain sequencing, PBMC samples from trial participants were taken at day 0 and at day 28 after the second dose. The CDR3 regions of human TCRbeta chains were analyzed by immunosequencing. As for the original processing: Repertoire TCRs were matched against a reference library of SARS-CoV-2-specific TCRs generated with the MIRA antigen-specificity platform. Breadth was defined as the fraction of unique TCRs that were SARS-CoV-2-associated. Depth was defined as the fraction of total T cells that were SARS-CoV-2-associated. Using the MIRA data, each spike-specific TCR was assigned both to the spike region to which the TCR was reactive and to a CD4 or CD8 class. Log10-transformed breadth and depth values were compared by one-way ANOVA with Sidak's multiple comparisons tests. TCRdb re-hosts the immuneACCESS table, in-frame sequences only. Its copies lack some clones; in the studies checked, an unresolved V gene accounts for under half of them, and the cause for the rest is not known. D and trimming come from the DNA, and the V and J calls and clone size come from that table. The sample data list 130,000 or so clones, and about 86% of these were observed just once. The top ten clones comprise 9.5% to 15% of the sample.

The clonotype comes from an adult in good health. Rearrangement joined TRBV27 to TRBJ2-6, with the D gene uncertain. This specimen was peripheral blood, taken on day 0 of AZD1222 vaccination. CDR3 sequence: CASSLSGANVLTF. The nucleotides read TGTGCCAGCAGTTTATCAGGGGCCAACGTCCTGACTTTC.